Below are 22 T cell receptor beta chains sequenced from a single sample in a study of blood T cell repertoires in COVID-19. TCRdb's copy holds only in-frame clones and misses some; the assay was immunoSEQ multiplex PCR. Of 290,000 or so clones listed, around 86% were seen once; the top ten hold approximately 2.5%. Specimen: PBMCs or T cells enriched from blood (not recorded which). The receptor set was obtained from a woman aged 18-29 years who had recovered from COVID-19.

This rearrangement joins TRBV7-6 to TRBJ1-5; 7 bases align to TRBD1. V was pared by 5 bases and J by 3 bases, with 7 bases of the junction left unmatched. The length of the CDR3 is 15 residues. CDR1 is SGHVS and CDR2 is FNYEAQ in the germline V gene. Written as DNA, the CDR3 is TGTGCCAGCAGCCCGGGGACAGTACACAATCAGCCCCAGCATTTT. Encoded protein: CASSPGTVHNQPQHF.

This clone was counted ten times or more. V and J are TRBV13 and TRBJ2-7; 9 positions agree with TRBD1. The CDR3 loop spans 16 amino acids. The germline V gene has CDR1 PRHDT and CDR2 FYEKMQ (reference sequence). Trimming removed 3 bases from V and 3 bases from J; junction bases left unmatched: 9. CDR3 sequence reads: CASSLGPGQGIYEQYF. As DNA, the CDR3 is TGTGCCAGCAGCTTGGGTCCGGGACAGGGAATCTACGAGCAGTACTTC.

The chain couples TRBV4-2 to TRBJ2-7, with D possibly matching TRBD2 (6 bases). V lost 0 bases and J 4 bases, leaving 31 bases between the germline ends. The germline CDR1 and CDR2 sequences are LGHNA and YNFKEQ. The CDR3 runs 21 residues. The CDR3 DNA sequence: TGTGCCAGCAGCCAAGATCGACGACTGGGCGTGGAGGGCCAATCTATATACGAGCAGTACTTC. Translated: CASSQDRRLGVEGQSIYEQYF.

CDR3 loop: CASRYGQGARDEQFF. The CDR3 region has the DNA TGTGCCAGCAGATATGGACAGGGGGCTAGGGATGAGCAGTTCTTC. The rearrangement links TRBV7-9 to TRBJ2-1; 11 bases align to TRBD1. The germline V gene has CDR1 SEHNR and CDR2 FQNEAQ (reference sequence). V dropped 6 bases and J dropped 8; count of bases not matched to a gene: 9. CDR3 length: 15 residues. Variable domain in full (rest from reference TRBV7-9 and TRBJ2-1): DTGVSQNPRHKITKRGQNVTFRCDPISEHNRLYWYRQTLGQGPEFLTYFQNEAQLEKSRLLSDRFSAERPKGSFSTLEIQRTEQGDSAMYLCASRYGQGARDEQFFGPGTRLTVL.

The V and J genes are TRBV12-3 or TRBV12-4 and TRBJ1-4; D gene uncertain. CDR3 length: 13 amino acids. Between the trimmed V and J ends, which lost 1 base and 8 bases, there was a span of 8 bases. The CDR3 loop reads CASSLGRWEKLFF. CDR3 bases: TGTGCCAGCAGTTTAGGGAGGTGGGAAAAACTGTTTTTT.

The CDR3 protein is CATSREILLRGSHGYTF. DNA of the CDR3: TGTGCCACCAGCAGAGAAATTCTCCTGCGGGGGAGCCATGGCTACACCTTC. The chain joins TRBV15 to TRBJ1-2, with D perhaps TRBD1 (5 bases). The CDR3 spans 17 residues. Trimming pared 0 bases from V and 6 bases from J, leaving 20 bases between. CDR1 is LNHNV and CDR2 is YYDKDF in the germline V gene (reference sequence).

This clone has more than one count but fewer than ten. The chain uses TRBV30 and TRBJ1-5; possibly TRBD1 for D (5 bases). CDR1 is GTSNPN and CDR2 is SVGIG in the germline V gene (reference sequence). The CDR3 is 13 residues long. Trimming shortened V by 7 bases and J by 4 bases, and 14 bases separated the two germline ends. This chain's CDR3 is CALTGGPNQPQHF. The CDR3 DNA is TGTGCCTTGACGGGGGGACCGAATCAGCCCCAGCATTTT.

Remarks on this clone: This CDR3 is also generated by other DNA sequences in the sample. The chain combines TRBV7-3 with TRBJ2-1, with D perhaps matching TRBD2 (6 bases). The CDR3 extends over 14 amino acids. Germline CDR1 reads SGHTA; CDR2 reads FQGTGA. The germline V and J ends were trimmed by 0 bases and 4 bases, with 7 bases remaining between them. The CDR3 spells CASSLTGGYNEQFF. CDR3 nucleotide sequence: TGTGCCAGCAGCTTAACGGGGGGTTACAATGAGCAGTTCTTC. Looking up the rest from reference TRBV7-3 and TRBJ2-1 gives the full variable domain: GAGVSQTPSNKVTEKGKYVELRCDPISGHTALYWYRQSLGQGPEFLIYFQGTGAADDSGLPNDRFFAVRPEGSVSTLKIQRTERGDSAVYLCASSLTGGYNEQFFGPGTRLTVL.

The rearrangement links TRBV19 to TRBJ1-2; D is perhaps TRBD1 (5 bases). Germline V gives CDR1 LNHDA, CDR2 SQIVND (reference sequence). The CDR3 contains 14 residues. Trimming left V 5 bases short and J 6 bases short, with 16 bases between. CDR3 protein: CASSPGLSSHGYTF. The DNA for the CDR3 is TGTGCCAGTAGTCCGGGACTTTCATCTCATGGCTACACCTTC.

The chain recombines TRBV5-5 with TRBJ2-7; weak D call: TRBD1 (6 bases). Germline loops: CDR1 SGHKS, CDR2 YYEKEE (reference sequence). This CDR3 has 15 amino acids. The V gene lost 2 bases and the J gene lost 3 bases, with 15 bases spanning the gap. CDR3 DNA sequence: TGTGCCAGCAGCTTCCGGACAGCACTCGTCTACGAGCAGTACTTC. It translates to CASSFRTALVYEQYF.

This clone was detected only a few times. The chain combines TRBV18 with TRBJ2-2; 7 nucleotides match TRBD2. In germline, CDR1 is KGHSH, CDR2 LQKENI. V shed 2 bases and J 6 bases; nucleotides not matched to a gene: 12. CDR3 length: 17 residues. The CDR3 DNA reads TGTGCCAGCTCACCATCGGGAGGACCGCTAGACTCCGGGGAGCTGTTTTTT. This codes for CASSPSGGPLDSGELFF.

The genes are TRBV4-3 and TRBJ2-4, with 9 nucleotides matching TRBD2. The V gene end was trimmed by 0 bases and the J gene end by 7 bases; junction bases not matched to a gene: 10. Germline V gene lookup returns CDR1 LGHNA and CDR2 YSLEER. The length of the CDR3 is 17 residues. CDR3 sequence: CASSQDAASGVHNIQYF. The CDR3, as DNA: TGCGCCAGCAGCCAAGATGCGGCTAGCGGGGTTCATAACATTCAGTACTTC.

The CDR3 protein is CASSEASVSQTQYF. The DNA of the CDR3 is TGCGCCAGCAGCGAAGCTAGCGTTTCGCAGACCCAGTACTTC. This chain connects TRBV5-1 to TRBJ2-5, with a tentative D call TRBD2 (6 bases). The CDR3 covers 14 residues. Trimming took 4 bases from V and 6 from J, leaving 16 bases between them. Germline CDR1 SGHRS, CDR2 YFSETQ. Using reference TRBV5-1 and TRBJ2-5 for the parts outside the CDR3, the full variable domain is KAGVTQTPRYLIKTRGQQVTLSCSPISGHRSVSWYQQTPGQGLQFLFEYFSETQRNKGNFPGRFSGRQFSNSRSEMNVSTLELGDSALYLCASSEASVSQTQYFGPGTRLLVL.

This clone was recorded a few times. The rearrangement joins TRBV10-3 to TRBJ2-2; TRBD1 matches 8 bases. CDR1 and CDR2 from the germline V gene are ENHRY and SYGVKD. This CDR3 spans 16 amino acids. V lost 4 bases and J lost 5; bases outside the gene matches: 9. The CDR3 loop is CAISAQGQGVTGELFF. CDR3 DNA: TGTGCCATCAGTGCACAAGGACAGGGAGTTACCGGGGAGCTGTTTTTT.

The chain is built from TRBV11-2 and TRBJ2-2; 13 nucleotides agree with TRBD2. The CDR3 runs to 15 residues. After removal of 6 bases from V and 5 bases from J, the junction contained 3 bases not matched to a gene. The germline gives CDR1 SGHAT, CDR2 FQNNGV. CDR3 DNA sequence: TGTGCCAGCAGGGGACTAGCGGGATTAACCGGGGAGCTGTTTTTT. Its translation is CASRGLAGLTGELFF.

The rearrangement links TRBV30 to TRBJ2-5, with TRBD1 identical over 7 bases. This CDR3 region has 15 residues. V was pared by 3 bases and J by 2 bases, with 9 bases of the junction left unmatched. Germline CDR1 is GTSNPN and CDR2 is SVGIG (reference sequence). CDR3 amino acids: CAWSPGTAEQETQYF. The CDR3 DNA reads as TGTGCCTGGAGCCCGGGGACAGCAGAACAAGAGACCCAGTACTTC.

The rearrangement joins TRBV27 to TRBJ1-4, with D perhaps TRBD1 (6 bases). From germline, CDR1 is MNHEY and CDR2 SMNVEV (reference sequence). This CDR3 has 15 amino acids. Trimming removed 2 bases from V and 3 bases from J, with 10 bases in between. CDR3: CASSLGGAANEKLFF. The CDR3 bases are TGTGCCAGCAGTTTAGGGGGGGCAGCTAATGAAAAACTGTTTTTT.

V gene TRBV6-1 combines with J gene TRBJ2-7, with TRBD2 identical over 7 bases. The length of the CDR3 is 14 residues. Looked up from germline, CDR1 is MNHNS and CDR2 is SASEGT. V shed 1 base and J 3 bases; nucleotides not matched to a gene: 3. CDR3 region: CASSEELASYEQYF. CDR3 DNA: TGTGCCAGCAGTGAAGAACTAGCGAGCTACGAGCAGTACTTC.

The CDR3 coding sequence is TGTGCCAGCAGCGTAGAGGAGAGCGGGAGGGCCAGCAATGAGCAGTTCTTC. Its protein is CASSVEESGRASNEQFF. The chain combines TRBV9 with TRBJ2-1; 10 positions agree with TRBD2. Germline-derived CDR1 and CDR2 are SGDLS and YYNGEE. V was pared by 0 bases and J by 6 bases, with 9 bases of the junction left unmatched. The CDR3 length is 17 residues. Combining the CDR3 with reference TRBV9 and TRBJ2-1 gives the whole variable domain DSGVTQTPKHLITATGQRVTLRCSPRSGDLSVYWYQQSLDQGLQFLIQYYNGEERAKGNILERFSAQQFPDLHSELNLSSLELGDSALYFCASSVEESGRASNEQFFGPGTRLTVL.

CDR3 nucleotide sequence: TGTGCCAGCAGCTTAGCGGTGGACAGGGGGCTCGGTTCACCCCTCCACTTT. Encoded protein: CASSLAVDRGLGSPLHF. The chain carries TRBV7-6 and TRBJ1-6; 11 bases map to TRBD1. The CDR3 consists of 17 residues. CDR1 SGHVS and CDR2 FNYEAQ come from the germline V gene. V was pared by 0 bases and J by 9 bases, with 7 bases of the junction left unmatched.

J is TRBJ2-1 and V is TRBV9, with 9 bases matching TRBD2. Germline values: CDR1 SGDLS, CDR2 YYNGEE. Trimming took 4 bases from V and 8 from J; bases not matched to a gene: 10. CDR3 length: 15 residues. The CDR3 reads CASSPGLAKVDEQFF. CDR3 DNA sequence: TGTGCCAGCAGCCCGGGACTAGCTAAGGTGGATGAGCAGTTCTTC.

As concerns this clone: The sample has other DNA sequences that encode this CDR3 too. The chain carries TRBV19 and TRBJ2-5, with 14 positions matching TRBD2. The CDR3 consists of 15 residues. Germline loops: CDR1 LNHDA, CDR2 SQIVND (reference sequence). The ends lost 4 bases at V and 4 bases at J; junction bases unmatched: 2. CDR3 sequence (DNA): TGTGCCAGTAGTAGTGGACTAGCGGGAGGAGAGACCCAGTACTTC. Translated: CASSSGLAGGETQYF. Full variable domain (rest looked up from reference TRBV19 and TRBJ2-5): DGGITQSPKYLFRKEGQNVTLSCEQNLNHDAMYWYRQDPGQGLRLIYYSQIVNDFQKGDIAEGYSVSREKKESFPLTVTSAQKNPTAFYLCASSSGLAGGETQYFGPGTRLLVL.